The rows below give T cell receptor beta chains drawn from one sample of a study of CD8+ T cells in alopecia areata. The repertoire was sequenced with immunoSEQ multiplex PCR; TCRdb's copy has only in-frame clones and lacks some. The repertoire holds 110,000 or so clones, with approximately 51% as singletons. The material sequenced was CD4+ T cells sorted from blood, taken at week 24, from a patient treated with tofacitinib. The receptors originated from a human donor with alopecia areata. CDR3s include the opening cysteine and the closing phenylalanine or tryptophan. The order of the fields is V gene, CDR3 protein.

>TRBV7-8
CASRVDRGVGNQPQHF
>TRBV9
CASSVGGLATDTQYF
>TRBV30
CAWGRSLTSYEQYF
>TRBV4-2
CASSPLSQDTQYF
>TRBV6-1
CASRSSGPYNEQFF
>TRBV6-5
CASSYGGTAQYGYTF
>TRBV29-1
CSVSTGVYGYTF
>TRBV7-2
CASSFTDRGDSPLHF
>TRBV11-2
CASSRGYVTEAFF
>TRBV15
CATSRAEGYGYTF
>TRBV25-1
CASSRQGFMYF
>TRBV13
CASSSRGEDYEQYF
>TRBV6-5
CASKVAGTRGEQFF
>TRBV4-2
CASSHLAGEGETQYF
>TRBV7-2
CASSTTGESPLHF
>TRBV29-1
CSVDGGDPEAFF
>TRBV2
CASSSGEEQYF
>TRBV7-2
CASSETSGKGYEQYF
>TRBV7-3
CASSSGLTGANVLTF
>TRBV29-1
CSVLQGACQYF
>TRBV7-9
CASSWAGTAGETQYF
>TRBV5-6
CASSFGGLGNSPLHF
>TRBV30
CAWSTMDSRNYGYTF
>TRBV7-6
CASGSQETQYF
>TRBV29-1
CSVEGLAPGQGAVNEQFF
>TRBV30
CAWSVTGYNEKLFF
>TRBV5-1
CASSPDSYNSPLHF
>TRBV5-1
CASSLEGGNTEAFF
>TRBV13
CASSPLTGNNSPLHF
>TRBV2
CASRGQLNSPLHF
>TRBV29-1
CSARRGGINNEQFF
>TRBV4-3
CASSHGDRRNYGYTF
>TRBV2
CASRGRNYGYTF
>TRBV7-9
CASSTRGSGEQFF
>TRBV30
CAWSVEGFGTQYF
>TRBV23-1
CASSHPQETQYF
>TRBV11-2
CASSLMGGNQPQHF
>TRBV5-1
CASSPVPGQAYNEQFF
>TRBV5-5
CASSLVPGLAQETQYF
>TRBV6-5
CASSYSGWTGYNEQFF
>TRBV7-8
CASSGTGTVFGQPQHF
>TRBV5-1
CASSDLGADETQYF
>TRBV30
CAWSGTSSLGKQYF
>TRBV7-9
CASSTYRGNHTEAFF
>TRBV7-6
CASSLSQVEYF
>TRBV11-3
CASSQTGTVGQETQYF
>TRBV30
CAWSRLGVAPLHF
>TRBV19
CASSSSSGTTSRGNEQFF
>TRBV29-1
CSVGGLGSGANVLTF
>TRBV2
CASSGGISGNTIYF
>TRBV6-5
CASSRTGGLGGYTF
>TRBV18
CASSPATLNTEAFF
>TRBV7-6
CASSSGTGANEQFF
>TRBV7-9
CASSSDRRGKEGEAFF
>TRBV15
CATSSQMPSGEFF